These T cell receptor beta chains were read from a single sample in a study of shared clonotypes between healthy human individuals. Assay: immunoSEQ multiplex PCR; the TCRdb copy retains only in-frame clones and omits some. Of a few hundred thousand clones listed, 70% to 85% are singletons. Sequencing used PBMCs. These receptors all stem from a woman aged 35 to 49 in good health. Some clones in this sample may be carry-over from other donors' samples. CDR3s include the opening cysteine and the closing phenylalanine or tryptophan. D genes are given only for firm matches. Clone size is stated in some rows and not others, as once, few, many or a class when expanded.

D gene	clone size	J gene	V gene	CDR3 protein	CDR3 DNA
-	few	TRBJ1-5	TRBV7-8	CASSSGVSQPQHF	TGTGCCAGCAGCTCGGGGGTTAGTCAGCCCCAGCATTTT
-	-	TRBJ2-5	TRBV7-9	CASSLVRETQYF	TGTGCCAGCAGCTTAGTGAGGGAGACCCAGTACTTC
TRBD1	-	TRBJ1-5	TRBV5-8	CASSADYGTANRAPQHF	TGTGCCAGCAGCGCGGACTACGGGACAGCCAACCGGGCGCCCCAGCATTTT
-	-	TRBJ1-2	TRBV25-1	CASSWWGSDNYGYTF	TGTGCCAGCAGTTGGTGGGGCTCGGATAACTATGGCTACACCTTC
TRBD1	-	TRBJ1-3	TRBV6-1	CASGSRGGGNTIYF	TGTGCCAGCGGCTCCAGGGGGGGCGGAAACACCATATATTTT
TRBD2	-	TRBJ2-5	TRBV6-6	CASTTSGAETQYF	TGTGCCAGCACCACTAGCGGGGCAGAGACCCAGTACTTC
TRBD1	-	TRBJ2-3	TRBV5-1	CASRRRFGQVLDTQYF	TGCGCCAGCAGGCGACGTTTCGGACAGGTATTAGATACGCAGTATTTT
TRBD1	-	TRBJ1-2	TRBV28	CASSRQGVGYTF	TGTGCCAGCAGTCGGCAGGGGGTTGGCTACACCTTC
TRBD1	few	TRBJ1-2	TRBV28	CASSIDRVGYTF	TGTGCCAGCAGTATCGACAGGGTCGGCTACACCTTC
-	-	TRBJ1-2	TRBV5-5	CASSLGADNYGYTF	TGTGCCAGCAGCTTGGGAGCAGATAACTATGGCTACACCTTC
-	-	TRBJ1-3	TRBV2	CASMGGEAGNTIYF	TGTGCCAGCATGGGGGGCGAAGCTGGAAACACCATATATTTT
-	-	TRBJ2-7	TRBV30	CAWSGGQRHEQYF	TGTGCCTGGAGTGGGGGGCAGCGCCACGAGCAGTACTTC
-	-	TRBJ2-7	TRBV19	CASSTPGLREGYEQYF	TGTGCCAGTAGTACCCCAGGTCTGCGGGAAGGATACGAGCAGTACTTC
TRBD2	-	TRBJ2-2	TRBV2	CASSRGLAGALDGELFF	TGTGCCAGCAGCCGCGGACTAGCGGGAGCCCTAGACGGGGAGCTGTTTTTT
-	-	TRBJ2-7	TRBV27	CASRTGIYEQYF	TGTGCCAGCAGGACAGGCATCTACGAGCAGTACTTC
TRBD2	-	TRBJ2-1	TRBV6-1	CASSAPSGSYNEQFF	TGTGCCAGCAGTGCACCTAGCGGGAGCTACAATGAGCAGTTCTTC
-	few	TRBJ1-3	TRBV28	CASSPSTGASGNTIYF	TGTGCCAGCAGTCCCTCGACGGGGGCCTCTGGAAACACCATATATTTT
TRBD1	-	TRBJ1-1	TRBV30	CAWTVDRDTEAFF	TGTGCCTGGACTGTGGACAGGGACACTGAAGCTTTCTTT
-	few	TRBJ2-2	TRBV5-1	CASSLEGEGTGELFF	TGCGCCAGCAGCTTAGAGGGGGAAGGGACCGGGGAGCTGTTTTTT
-	-	TRBJ2-7	TRBV27	CASSPGSDRFEEQYF	TGTGCCAGCAGTCCGGGGAGTGACAGGTTCGAAGAGCAGTACTTC
TRBD1	once	TRBJ1-1	TRBV28	CASSWGDRLNTEAFF	TGTGCCAGCAGTTGGGGGGACAGGTTGAACACTGAAGCTTTCTTT
TRBD2	-	TRBJ2-7	TRBV6-1	CASSEGGLAGISYEQYF	TGTGCCAGCAGTGAAGGGGGACTAGCGGGGATCTCCTACGAGCAGTACTTC
TRBD1	few	TRBJ2-4	TRBV10-2	CASSEDRGLNIQYF	TGCGCCAGCAGTGAGGACAGGGGGCTAAACATTCAGTACTTC
TRBD1	-	TRBJ2-1	TRBV10-3	CAIGGGNEQFF	TGTGCCATAGGGGGCGGGAATGAGCAGTTCTTC
TRBD1	-	TRBJ1-3	TRBV27	CASKKPGGSTIYF	TGTGCCAGCAAAAAACCAGGGGGCTCCACCATATATTTT
TRBD1	-	TRBJ2-7	TRBV13	CASSSGQSLSVQYF	TGTGCCAGCAGCTCGGGACAGTCTTTATCTGTGCAGTACTTC
-	-	TRBJ2-7	TRBV19	CASSRLGGGGSYEQYF	TGTGCCAGTAGTCGACTAGGCGGGGGCGGCTCCTACGAGCAGTACTTC
-	-	TRBJ2-3	TRBV7-9	CASTLIKDTQYF	TGTGCCAGCACCCTAATTAAGGATACGCAGTATTTT
-	-	TRBJ2-1	TRBV9	CASSDGGRNEQFF	TGTGCCAGCAGCGACGGGGGCCGGAATGAGCAGTTCTTC